This TCR beta chain was recorded in a study of CD8 T cell repertoires and HIV-1 epitope variants. Study as a whole: T cells were stimulated with Twenty-five Gag and Nef peptides separately. Tested: three Gag epitope families, Nef HW9 and YT9. Points from the study as a whole: Nine TCR beta clonotypes were antigen-specific, roughly 6 apparently recognizing autologous or escape variants. No clonotypes responded to the TAALDMSHF plasma variant; about five recognized KF9, one HW9.

V was cut by 5 bases and J by 5 bases, with 14 bases left in between. The CDR3 length is 14 residues. The germline V gene encodes CDR1 MNHEY and CDR2 SMNVEV (reference sequence). Method: immunoSEQ multiplex PCR; TCRdb's copy keeps in-frame clones and lacks some. The table has 6,000 or so clones, 50% to 75% seen once. About this clone: Antigen unknown.

The receptor's source is a male donor with HIV. The chain combines TRBV27 with TRBJ2-3; D is unclear. The sequenced sample was cultured CD8+ T cells derived from PBMCs. In DNA form, the CDR3 reads TGTGCCAGCAGTACCCCGGGCCCCCAAGATACGCAGTATTTT. Protein product: CASSTPGPQDTQYF.